This T cell receptor beta chain was recovered during a study of OX40 agonist ivuxolimab in advanced cancers. The method was immunoSEQ multiplex PCR; TCRdb's version includes in-frame clones alone and lacks a portion of them. The data show some 100,000 clones, with around 91% seen just once and around 0.76% held by the top ten. Sequences were derived from CD4+ or CD8+ T cells sorted from blood, sampled in a trial of the OX40 agonist ivuxolimab. This sequence originates from an adult with an advanced solid tumor such as melanoma, head and neck, liver or kidney cancer.

The CDR3 coding sequence is TGTGCCAGCAGTCAGACTAGCGGGAACTACAATGAGCAGTTCTTC. Protein: CASSQTSGNYNEQFF. This sequence joins TRBV6-1 and TRBJ2-1; 11 positions agree with TRBD2. Germline trimming cut 5 bases from V and 3 bases from J; bases unmatched to any gene: 3. Germline V gives CDR1 MNHNS, CDR2 SASEGT. This CDR3 spans 15 amino acids.